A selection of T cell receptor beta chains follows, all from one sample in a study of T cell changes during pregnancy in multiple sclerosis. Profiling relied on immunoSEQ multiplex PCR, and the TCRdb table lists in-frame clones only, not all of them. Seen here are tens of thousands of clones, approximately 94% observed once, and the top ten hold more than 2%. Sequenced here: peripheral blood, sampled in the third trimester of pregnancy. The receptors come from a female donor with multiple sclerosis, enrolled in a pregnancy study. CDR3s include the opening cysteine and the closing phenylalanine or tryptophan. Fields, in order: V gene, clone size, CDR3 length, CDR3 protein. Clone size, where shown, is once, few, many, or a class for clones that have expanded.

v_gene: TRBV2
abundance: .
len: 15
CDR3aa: CASSELRGANNEQFF

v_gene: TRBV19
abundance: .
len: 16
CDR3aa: CASSIEGADRSGELFF

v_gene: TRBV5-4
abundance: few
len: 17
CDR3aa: CASSLKVSGIPNTEAFF

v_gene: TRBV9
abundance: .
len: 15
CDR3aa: CASSIGGASGNTIYF

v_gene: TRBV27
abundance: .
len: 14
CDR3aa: CASSSRPRGEGYTF

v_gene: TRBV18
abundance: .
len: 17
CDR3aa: CASSPLGQSSYNSPLHF

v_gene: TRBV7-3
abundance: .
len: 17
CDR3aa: CASSSLGQGVLPTEAFF

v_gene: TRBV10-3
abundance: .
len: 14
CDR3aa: CAISESGTNYGYTF

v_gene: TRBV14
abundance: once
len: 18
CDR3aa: CASSHSGTELSGANVLTF

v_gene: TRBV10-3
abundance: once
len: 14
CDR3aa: CAVTGLADYNEQFF

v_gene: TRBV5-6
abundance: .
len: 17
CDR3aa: CASSPRTVILAKNIQYF

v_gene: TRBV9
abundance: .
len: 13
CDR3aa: CASSVGGPRELFF

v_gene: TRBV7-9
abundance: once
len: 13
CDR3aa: CASSSGGRDTQYF

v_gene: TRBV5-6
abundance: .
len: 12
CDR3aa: CASSLGDRRSFF

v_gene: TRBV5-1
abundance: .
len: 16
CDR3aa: CASSLWGQGANTEAFF

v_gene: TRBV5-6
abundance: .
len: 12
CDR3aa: CASRGPDYGYTF

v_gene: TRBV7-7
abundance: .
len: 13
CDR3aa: CASSEDRSETQYF

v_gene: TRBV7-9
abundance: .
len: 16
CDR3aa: CASSYPGQASMGGYTF

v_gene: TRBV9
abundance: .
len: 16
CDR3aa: CASSPIPGTGTGELFF

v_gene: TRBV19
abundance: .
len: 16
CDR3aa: CASSRRQGSFKYEQYF

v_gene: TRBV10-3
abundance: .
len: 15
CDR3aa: CATTRGGLAGDEQYF

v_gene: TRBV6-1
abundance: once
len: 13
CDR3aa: CASSDLSSYEQYF

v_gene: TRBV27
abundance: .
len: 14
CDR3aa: CASSSTGRSQPQHF

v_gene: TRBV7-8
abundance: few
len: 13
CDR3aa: CASSDGTGGGYTF

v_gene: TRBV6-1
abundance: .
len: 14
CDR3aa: CASTIGQGGGTQYF

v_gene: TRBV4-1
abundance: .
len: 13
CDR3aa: CASSTRGAEKLFF

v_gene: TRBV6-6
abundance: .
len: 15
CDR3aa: CASRGQDRDNSPLHF

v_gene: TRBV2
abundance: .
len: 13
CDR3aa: CASRWQGNQPQHF

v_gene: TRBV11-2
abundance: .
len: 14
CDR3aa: CASSSAGATDTQYF

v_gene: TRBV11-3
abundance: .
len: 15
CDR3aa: CASSSGTSGVHEQYF

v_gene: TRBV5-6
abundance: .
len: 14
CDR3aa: CASSFGTGVHEQYF

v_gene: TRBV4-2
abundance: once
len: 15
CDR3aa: CASSQVTGKGDEQFF

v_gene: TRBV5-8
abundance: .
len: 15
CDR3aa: CASSRRGLQNTEAFF

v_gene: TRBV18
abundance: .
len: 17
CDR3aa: CASSVLGQGLPGNTIYF

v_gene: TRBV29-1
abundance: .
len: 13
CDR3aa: CSVERGGYNEQFF

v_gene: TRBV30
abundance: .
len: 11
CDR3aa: CAWGVGGEQYF

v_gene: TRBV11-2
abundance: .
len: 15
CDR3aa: CASSLIPLQDSPLHF

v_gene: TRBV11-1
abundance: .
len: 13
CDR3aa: CASSPRGSSEAFF

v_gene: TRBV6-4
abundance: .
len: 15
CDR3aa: CASSLDSSSNQPQHF

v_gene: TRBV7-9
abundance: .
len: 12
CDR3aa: CASSLDGDEQYF

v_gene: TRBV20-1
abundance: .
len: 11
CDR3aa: CSADGLGTIYF

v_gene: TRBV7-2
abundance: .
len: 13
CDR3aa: CASSLTGRQPQHF

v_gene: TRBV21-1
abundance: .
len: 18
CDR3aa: CASSSRPDRDRRNTEAFF

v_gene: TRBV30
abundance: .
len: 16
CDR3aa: CAWSPWGGAWNTEAFF

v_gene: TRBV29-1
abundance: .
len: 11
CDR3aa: CSVDLDNEQFF

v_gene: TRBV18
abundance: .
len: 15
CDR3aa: CASSPIGGQFYGYTF

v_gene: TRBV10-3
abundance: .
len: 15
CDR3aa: CAISATSGGRNEQFF

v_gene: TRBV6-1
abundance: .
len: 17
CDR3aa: CASSAEGRLSGANVLTF

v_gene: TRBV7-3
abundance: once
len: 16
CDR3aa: CASSQGQGAGANVLTF

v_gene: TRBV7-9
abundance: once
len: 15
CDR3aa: CASSPRNDRSYEQYF

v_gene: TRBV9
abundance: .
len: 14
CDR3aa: CASSVVTDTGELFF

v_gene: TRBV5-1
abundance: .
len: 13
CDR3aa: CASTGPAGGEQYF

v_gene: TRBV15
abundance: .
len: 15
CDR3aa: CATSGPGQGLDGYTF

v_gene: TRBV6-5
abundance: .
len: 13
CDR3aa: CASSYDIKNIQYF

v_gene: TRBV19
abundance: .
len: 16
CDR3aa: CASSMGLAGGQETQYF